This entry is about one TCR beta chain. Clinical histories supplied by participants themselves formed the basis of cohort assignment. The CDR3 is 13 residues long. J gave up 5 bases and V 3 bases, and 0 bases lay outside the gene matches. This sample is part of a study of blood T cell repertoires in COVID-19. Profiling relied on immunoSEQ multiplex PCR, and the TCRdb table lists in-frame clones only, not all of them. The data hold about 230,000 clones, with about 87% observed a single time. J is TRBJ2-2 and V is TRBV12-3 or TRBV12-4, with 7 bases fitting TRBD2. The receptor's source is a woman aged 35 to 49 with acute COVID-19. Sequenced sample: PBMCs or T cells enriched from blood (not recorded which). CDR3 protein: CASSFSGTGELFF. The CDR3 nucleotides read TGTGCCAGCAGTTTTAGCGGGACCGGGGAGCTGTTTTTT.